The 7 T cell receptor beta chains in this list originate from one sample, sequenced in a study of cytomegalovirus exposure and HLA in healthy donors. It was with 60 Vbeta and 13 Jbeta primers that the PCR ran. The assay was immunoSEQ multiplex PCR, and TCRdb's table has in-frame clones only and misses some. The table has around 130,000 clones, roughly 82% seen once. Sequenced sample: PBMCs. The receptors derive from a woman younger than 30 in good health and CMV-seropositive.

This chain links TRBV7-8 with TRBJ2-3, with D possibly matching TRBD2 (7 bases). CDR1 is SGHVS and CDR2 is FQNEAQ in the germline V gene. The CDR3 extends over 17 amino acids. Trimming pared 3 bases from V and 0 bases from J, leaving 16 bases between. The CDR3 reads CASSFPTGGPSTDTQYF. CDR3 DNA: TGTGCCAGCAGCTTCCCTACCGGGGGGCCGAGCACAGATACGCAGTATTTT. Combining the CDR3 with reference TRBV7-8 and TRBJ2-3 gives the whole variable domain GAGVSQSPRYKVAKRGQDVALRCDPISGHVSLFWYQQALGQGPEFLTYFQNEAQLDKSGLPSDRFFAERPEGSVSTLKIQRTQQEDSAVYLCASSFPTGGPSTDTQYFGPGTRLTVL.

The V gene is TRBV4-1, the J gene TRBJ1-4; 10 bases align to TRBD1. CDR3 size: 17 residues. Germline assignment: CDR1 MGHRA and CDR2 YSYEKL. V dropped 1 base and J dropped 8; count of bases not matched to a gene: 10. CDR3 sequence reads: CASSQVRRDRGREKLFF. The CDR3 DNA follows: TGCGCCAGCAGCCAAGTCCGCCGGGACAGGGGACGGGAAAAACTGTTTTTT.

The rearrangement links TRBV25-1 to TRBJ1-2; 9 bases are shared with TRBD1. V was pared by 6 bases and J by 3 bases, with 2 bases of the junction left unmatched. Germline CDR1 is MGHDK and CDR2 is SYGVNS. The CDR3 is 13 amino acids. This chain's CDR3 is CASRGQGDYGYTF. As DNA, the CDR3 is TGTGCCAGCAGGGGACAGGGCGACTATGGCTACACCTTC.

The chain uses TRBV29-1 and TRBJ2-1; D unresolved. CDR3 length: 13 residues. Trimming left V 6 bases short and J 4 bases short, with 13 bases between. Germline V lookup: CDR1 SQVTM, CDR2 ANQGSEA. CDR3 bases: TGCAGCGTCCGACTCGTTGGGTACAATGAGCAGTTCTTC. Its protein is CSVRLVGYNEQFF.

The table lists this clone with a count of one. The sample has other DNA sequences that encode this CDR3 too. The chain uses TRBV27 and TRBJ2-6, with D maybe TRBD1 (6 bases). The CDR3 contains 15 residues. Between the trimmed V and J ends, which lost 5 bases and 2 bases, there was a span of 10 bases. Germline CDR1 reads MNHEY; CDR2 reads SMNVEV (reference sequence). CDR3 protein: CASSLQGPGANVLTF. CDR3 nucleotides: TGTGCCAGCAGTCTCCAGGGGCCTGGGGCCAACGTCCTGACTTTC.

This clone was counted a single time. The same CDR3 can be traced to other DNA sequences in this sample. The chain carries TRBV6-5 and TRBJ2-5; no clear D gene. This CDR3 contains 11 residues. Deletions cut 6 bases from V and 5 bases from J, with 7 bases between. Germline assignment: CDR1 MNHEY and CDR2 SVGAGI. CDR3 protein: CASSTRETQYF. For the CDR3, the DNA is TGTGCCAGCAGCACCCGGGAGACCCAGTACTTC.

This clone was picked up a small number of times. This chain links TRBV6-1 with TRBJ1-4; TRBD1 matches at 9 bases. Looked up from germline, CDR1 is MNHNS and CDR2 is SASEGT. V lost 4 bases to trimming and J lost 6 bases; unmatched junction nucleotides: 3. This CDR3 is built from 14 residues. Here the CDR3 DNA reads TGTGCCAGCAGTGGAGGGACAGGGTATGAAAAACTGTTTTTT. This codes for CASSGGTGYEKLFF.